The 27 T cell receptor beta chains below all came from one sample that was sequenced in a study of blood T cell repertoires in COVID-19. Here immunoSEQ multiplex PCR was the method, and the copy in TCRdb shows in-frame clones only, minus some. The table shows fewer than 250,000 clones, with roughly nine tenths occurring only once. The sequenced sample was peripheral blood. These receptors came from a man in his sixties who had recovered from COVID-19.

CDR3 DNA: TGTGCCAGCACCACCCCGGAGGGCACTGAAGCTTTCTTT. Amino acids: CASTTPEGTEAFF. This chain links TRBV6-5 with TRBJ1-1; D ambiguous. This CDR3 comprises 13 residues. The V end lost 7 bases, the J end lost 4 bases, and 13 bases lay between the germline ends. Per germline, CDR1 MNHEY and CDR2 SVGAGI.

This rearrangement joins TRBV3-1 (or the pseudogene TRBV3-2) to TRBJ2-7, with D perhaps TRBD2 (6 bases). Trimming left V 4 bases short and J 3 bases short, with 16 bases between. The CDR3 runs 15 residues. The V gene's germline CDR1 is LGHDT and CDR2 YNNKEL (reference sequence). In DNA form, the CDR3 reads TGTGCCAGCAGCCCCGCCTGGCGGGGAGACTACGAGCAGTACTTC. It is translated as CASSPAWRGDYEQYF.

This chain connects TRBV18 to TRBJ2-1; 7 positions match TRBD2. Looked up from germline, CDR1 is KGHSH and CDR2 is LQKENI. After removal of 0 bases from V and 3 bases from J, the junction contained 8 bases not matched to a gene. The CDR3 extends over 17 amino acids. CDR3 sequence: CASSPPGRGRDYNEQFF. CDR3 in DNA: TGTGCCAGCTCACCACCGGGGCGGGGGAGGGACTACAATGAGCAGTTCTTC.

This clone was detected only a few times. This chain joins TRBV6-1 and TRBJ2-5; TRBD2 aligns across 11 bases. V lost 3 bases, J lost 2 bases, and 2 bases stayed unmatched. This CDR3 is 15 amino acids long. Germline V gene lookup returns CDR1 MNHNS and CDR2 SASEGT. The CDR3 reads CASSEGLAVQETQYF. CDR3 bases: TGTGCCAGCAGTGAGGGACTAGCGGTTCAAGAGACCCAGTACTTC.

This chain uses TRBV5-1 with TRBJ2-7; no reliable D call. The V end was cut by 2 bases, the J end by 2 bases, with 11 bases between. The germline gives CDR1 SGHRS, CDR2 YFSETQ. The CDR3 spans 14 residues. DNA for the CDR3: TGCGCCAGCAGCTTTTCCAGGATAACCTACGAGCAGTACTTC. This codes for CASSFSRITYEQYF.

The chain has TRBV2 and TRBJ1-3; D remains unclear. The germline V gene has CDR1 SNHLY and CDR2 FYNNEI. The V gene lost 4 bases and the J gene lost 1 base, with 8 bases spanning the gap. The CDR3 covers 14 residues. The CDR3 DNA reads as TGTGCCAGCAGTGCAAGAGGGTCTGGAAACACCATATATTTT. Translation gives CASSARGSGNTIYF. Based on the CDR3 plus reference TRBV2 and TRBJ1-3, the full variable domain is EPEVTQTPSHQVTQMGQEVILRCVPISNHLYFYWYRQILGQKVEFLVSFYNNEISEKSEIFDDQFSVERPDGSNFTLKIRSTKLEDSAMYFCASSARGSGNTIYFGEGSWLTVV.

This chain joins TRBV19 and TRBJ2-1, with 9 bases matching TRBD1. Germline values: CDR1 LNHDA, CDR2 SQIVND (reference sequence). V gave up 7 bases and J gave up 3 bases; unmatched junction bases: 7. This CDR3 comprises 15 residues. The CDR3 DNA is TGTGCCAGTATCGACAGGGGGAGCAACTACAATGAGCAGTTCTTC. Amino acid sequence: CASIDRGSNYNEQFF.

This chain uses TRBV14 with TRBJ2-5; 7 nucleotides align to TRBD2. This CDR3 is built from 14 residues. Germline V CDR1 and CDR2: SGHDN, FVKESK. V lost 0 bases, J lost 4 bases, and 2 bases stayed unmatched. CDR3 protein: CASSQDIAGETQYF. CDR3 nucleotides: TGTGCCAGCAGCCAAGATATAGCGGGAGAGACCCAGTACTTC.

The chain has TRBV27 and TRBJ2-7; a possible D gene is TRBD2 (5 bases). V was shortened by 6 bases and J by 8 bases, with 20 bases between the two germline ends. The CDR3 is 14 residues long. Germline V gene data show CDR1 as MNHEY and CDR2 as SMNVEV (reference sequence). In DNA form, the CDR3 reads TGTGCCAGCAGACGGGATACCCCAGGTGCTAAGCAGTACTTC. This translates into CASRRDTPGAKQYF.

This chain joins TRBV19 and TRBJ2-7, with a tentative D call TRBD1 (5 bases). The CDR3 runs to 13 residues. Trimming removed 3 bases at V and 3 bases at J, with 9 bases between. Germline V gene lookup returns CDR1 LNHDA and CDR2 SQIVND (reference sequence). The CDR3 DNA is TGTGCCAGTAGTATGGGCAGGGACTACGAGCAGTACTTC. Translation gives CASSMGRDYEQYF.

The rearrangement links TRBV4-1 to TRBJ2-1; weak D call: TRBD1 (6 bases). Trimming cost V 0 bases and J 0 bases, with 15 bases left between them. Germline CDR1 reads MGHRA; CDR2 reads YSYEKL. CDR3 length equals 18 residues. The CDR3 protein is CASSQDPDRQPSYNEQFF. CDR3 in DNA: TGCGCCAGCAGCCAAGACCCAGACAGGCAACCCTCCTACAATGAGCAGTTCTTC.

The chain combines TRBV19 with TRBJ2-7; D may be TRBD1 (6 bases). V was shortened by 4 bases and J by 9 bases, with 16 bases between the two germline ends. The CDR3 extends over 13 amino acids. The germline CDR1 and CDR2 sequences are LNHDA and SQIVND (reference sequence). CDR3 nucleotides: TGTGCCAGTAGTAAGGACAGCTCCCCCCCGCAGTACTTC. Translation gives CASSKDSSPPQYF.

This sequence joins TRBV5-1 and TRBJ2-7, with 9 bases that match TRBD1. The junction had 3 bases not matched to a gene; V was cut back by 3 bases and J by 2 bases. CDR1 and CDR2 (germline): SGHRS, YFSETQ. This CDR3 has 14 residues. The CDR3 DNA follows: TGCGCCAGCAGCTCGACAGGGGGTCCCTACGAGCAGTACTTC. Protein: CASSSTGGPYEQYF. The full variable domain, rest sourced from reference TRBV5-1 and TRBJ2-7, is KAGVTQTPRYLIKTRGQQVTLSCSPISGHRSVSWYQQTPGQGLQFLFEYFSETQRNKGNFPGRFSGRQFSNSRSEMNVSTLELGDSALYLCASSSTGGPYEQYFGPGTRLTVT.

This chain connects TRBV28 to TRBJ2-5; possibly TRBD1 for D (6 bases). The V end lost 1 base, the J end lost 5 bases, and 17 bases lay between the germline ends. This CDR3 has 16 residues. Germline V gene lookup returns CDR1 MDHEN and CDR2 SYDVKM. CDR3 amino acids: CASSLSTGPRGETQYF. The DNA for the CDR3 is TGTGCCAGCAGTTTATCGACCGGACCTAGGGGGGAGACCCAGTACTTC.

V gene TRBV6-5 combines with J gene TRBJ1-4; D is possibly TRBD1 (5 bases). Germline V gene data show CDR1 as MNHEY and CDR2 as SVGAGI. V was trimmed by 7 bases and J by 15 bases, leaving 21 bases between them. The CDR3 length is 13 residues. The CDR3 DNA follows: TGTGCCAGCACCAACGGGGGGTTGACGGGAGTGTTTTTT. Residues: CASTNGGLTGVFF.

The CDR3 sequence is CASSRQGARWEQYF. The CDR3 nucleotides are TGTGCCAGCAGTCGTCAGGGGGCACGGTGGGAGCAGTACTTC. This chain connects TRBV27 to TRBJ2-7; TRBD1 matches at 8 bases. The CDR3 runs to 14 residues. Trimming cost V 5 bases and J 7 bases; bases outside gene matches: 10. CDR1 is MNHEY and CDR2 is SMNVEV in the germline V gene (reference sequence).

A single count supports this clone. The chain joins TRBV29-1 to TRBJ2-1; TRBD1 matches at 9 bases. The V gene's germline CDR1 is SQVTM and CDR2 ANQGSEA. V was clipped by 4 bases and J by 10 bases; unmatched bases: 20. There are 17 residues in the CDR3. The CDR3 sequence is CSVGLHRTGAPLKEQFF. The CDR3 DNA follows: TGCAGCGTTGGTCTTCATCGGACAGGGGCACCCTTGAAGGAGCAGTTCTTC.

This sequence joins TRBV24-1 and TRBJ2-7; the match to TRBD2 covers 8 bases. Germline trimming cut 5 bases from V and 2 bases from J; bases unmatched to any gene: 10. CDR3 length: 16 amino acids. The germline gives CDR1 KGHDR, CDR2 SFDVKD. This chain's CDR3 is CATSVLGAGGTYEQYF. DNA of the CDR3: TGTGCCACCAGTGTCCTCGGCGCGGGAGGAACCTACGAGCAGTACTTC.

The chain employs TRBV20-1 and TRBJ1-1; a weak D match, TRBD1 (6 bases). V was shortened by 1 base and J by 8 bases, with 8 bases between the two germline ends. CDR3 length: 11 amino acids. Germline CDR1 is DFQATT and CDR2 is SNEGSKA (reference sequence). DNA for the CDR3: TGCAGTGCTAGAGCCGGGACAGAAGCTTTCTTT. Encoded protein: CSARAGTEAFF.

This clone was observed a single time. The CDR3 nucleotides are TGTGCCAGCAGCCAAGATCAACTAGCGGGGGGGTACAATGAGCAGTTCTTC. Residues: CASSQDQLAGGYNEQFF. The genes are TRBV4-2 and TRBJ2-1, with 13 nucleotides matching TRBD2. The trim removed 0 bases at V and 4 bases at J, leaving 3 bases unmatched. Germline values: CDR1 LGHNA, CDR2 YNFKEQ. The CDR3 runs 17 residues.

The chain employs TRBV18 and TRBJ2-3; TRBD2 agrees at 15 bases. The CDR3 runs to 16 residues. Germline V gene lookup returns CDR1 KGHSH and CDR2 LQKENI. Losses at the gene ends were 3 bases for V and 5 bases for J; bases not matched to a gene: 3. CDR3 nucleotides: TGTGCCAGCTCACCCGGACTAGCGGGGGGGCAAGATACGCAGTATTTT. It encodes CASSPGLAGGQDTQYF.

The CDR3 reads CASSLDRGSTEAFF. CDR3 bases: TGTGCCAGCAGCTTGGACAGGGGGTCCACTGAAGCTTTCTTT. The V call is TRBV5-8, the J call TRBJ1-1; TRBD1 aligns across 8 bases. This CDR3 has 14 amino acids. Losses at the gene ends were 0 bases for V and 4 bases for J; bases not matched to a gene: 2. Germline CDR1 reads SGHTS; CDR2 reads YDEGEE.

V gene TRBV5-1 combines with J gene TRBJ1-1, with D perhaps matching TRBD1 (5 bases). The germline gives CDR1 SGHRS, CDR2 YFSETQ. This CDR3 contains 14 residues. V lost 4 bases to trimming and J lost 3 bases, with 13 bases between them. The DNA for the CDR3 is TGCGCCAGCAGCCGCGGGACGCAGGACACTGAAGCTTTCTTT. Protein sequence: CASSRGTQDTEAFF.

The V gene is TRBV7-9, the J gene TRBJ2-5; 10 bases line up with TRBD2. V shed 5 bases, J shed 7 bases, and the junction held 22 bases outside the gene matches. This CDR3 is 19 amino acids long. From germline, CDR1 is SEHNR and CDR2 FQNEAQ (reference sequence). CDR3 sequence: CASSPAPGLAGDAMRTQYF. In nucleotides, the CDR3 is TGTGCCAGCAGCCCCGCGCCGGGGCTAGCGGGAGACGCGATGCGGACCCAGTACTTC.

This clone was seen only a few times. The J gene is TRBJ2-7, the V gene TRBV29-1; D gene uncertain. CDR3 length: 13 amino acids. V dropped 6 bases and J dropped 3 bases, with 15 bases sitting between them. Germline V lookup: CDR1 SQVTM, CDR2 ANQGSEA. CDR3: CSVARDSLYEQYF. The DNA of the CDR3 is TGCAGCGTGGCCCGAGACTCCCTCTACGAGCAGTACTTC.

CDR3 nucleotides: TGTGCCAGCAGCACCCCAGGCAGGGATTCACCCCTCCACTTT. It specifies CASSTPGRDSPLHF. This chain links TRBV5-5 with TRBJ1-6; a weak D match, TRBD1 (5 bases). The CDR3 extends over 14 amino acids. Germline V lookup: CDR1 SGHKS, CDR2 YYEKEE (reference sequence). The V and J ends lost 4 bases and 8 bases respectively, with 13 bases between them. Complete variable domain (other parts from reference TRBV5-5 and TRBJ1-6): DAGVTQSPTHLIKTRGQQVTLRCSPISGHKSVSWYQQVLGQGPQFIFQYYEKEERGRGNFPDRFSARQFPNYSSELNVNALLLGDSALYLCASSTPGRDSPLHFGNGTRLTVT.

The chain carries TRBV7-2 and TRBJ2-5, with 11 bases identical to TRBD2. This CDR3 comprises 14 residues. Germline CDR1 and CDR2: SGHTA and FQGNSA. The V and J ends lost 7 bases and 5 bases, in that order; junction bases with no gene match: 6. CDR3 DNA: TGTGCCAGCATCGGACTAGCGGGTTTGGAGACCCAGTACTTC. This translates into CASIGLAGLETQYF.